These 19 T cell receptor beta chains share one sample of origin, sequenced in a study of blood T cell repertoires in COVID-19 (dated by TCRdb to the early 2020s). Library construction relied on the immunoSEQ multiplex PCR assay. As stored in TCRdb, this immuneACCESS dataset retains in-frame rearrangements with V and J assigned. A fraction of the clones does not appear; measured against another copy, unresolved V genes explain less than half of the discrepancy, and the remainder lacks a known reason. The sample data list about 38,000 clones, and approximately 90% of these were observed just once. The leading ten clones occupy about 35% of the sample. Sequencing was done on a sample of peripheral blood. These receptors were obtained from a man between 65 and 85 years old with active COVID-19.

The CDR3, as DNA: TGTGCCAGCAGTTCCCCAGACTCTGGGGCCAACGTCCTGACTTTC. Translating gives CASSSPDSGANVLTF. The genes are TRBV6-7 and TRBJ2-6; D not certain. TRBV6-7 is an ORF, and what it does is uncertain. V was clipped by 4 bases and J by 0 bases, with 7 bases between them. CDR3 length: 15 amino acids.

The V and J genes are TRBV18 and TRBJ2-7; a weak D match, TRBD1 (5 bases). CDR3 length: 14 amino acids. V lost 3 bases and J lost 3, with 12 bases in between. From germline, CDR1 is KGHSH and CDR2 LQKENI. For the CDR3, the DNA is TGTGCCAGCTCACCCAGGGCGCAGGGCTACGAGCAGTACTTC. As protein: CASSPRAQGYEQYF.

This clone appeared once. The chain couples TRBV7-2 to TRBJ2-2; weak D call: TRBD1 (5 bases). Deletions cut 1 base from V and 3 bases from J, with 9 bases between. CDR1 is SGHTA and CDR2 is FQGNSA in the germline V gene. This CDR3 comprises 15 residues. The CDR3 nucleotides are TGTGCCAGCAGCTTAGTGCCCAGGGACACCGGGGAGCTGTTTTTT. Translating it yields CASSLVPRDTGELFF.

CDR3 DNA: TGTGCCAGTAGTATTAACATGGGACTTAACACCGGGGAGCTGTTTTTT. Residues: CASSINMGLNTGELFF. The chain uses TRBV19 and TRBJ2-2; the D gene is possibly TRBD2 (6 bases). This CDR3 region has 16 residues. From germline, CDR1 is LNHDA and CDR2 SQIVND (reference sequence). Trimming removed 3 bases at V and 2 bases at J, with 13 bases between.

The chain has TRBV7-9 and TRBJ2-1, with D possibly being TRBD2 (6 bases). The CDR3 contains 17 residues. The V end lost 2 bases, the J end lost 6 bases, and 20 bases lay between the germline ends. CDR1 is SEHNR and CDR2 is FQNEAQ in the germline V gene (reference sequence). Here the CDR3 DNA reads TGTGCCAGCAGCTTACCTCTGACTAGATGGGGGTCCAATGAGCAGTTCTTC. It codes for CASSLPLTRWGSNEQFF.

The chain carries TRBV15 and TRBJ1-5; no definite D call. The V gene lost 1 base and the J gene lost 7 bases, with 14 bases spanning the gap. Germline V CDR1 and CDR2: LNHNV, YYDKDF (reference sequence). The CDR3 loop spans 15 amino acids. CDR3: CATSRGQAGRQPQHF. CDR3 DNA: TGTGCCACCAGCAGAGGCCAGGCCGGGAGGCAGCCCCAGCATTTT. The entire variable domain, with the rest obtained from reference TRBV15 and TRBJ1-5, is as follows: DAMVIQNPRYQVTQFGKPVTLSCSQTLNHNVMYWYQQKSSQAPKLLFHYYDKDFNNEADTPDNFQSRRPNTSFCFLDIRSPGLGDTAMYLCATSRGQAGRQPQHFGDGTRLSIL.

The rearrangement links TRBV28 to TRBJ1-6; D remains unclear. V was shortened by 6 bases and J by 5 bases, with 14 bases between the two germline ends. Germline CDR1 MDHEN, CDR2 SYDVKM. This CDR3 is 15 amino acids long. The CDR3 is CASRGSYSHNSPLHF. The CDR3 DNA reads TGTGCCAGCAGGGGGAGCTACTCTCATAATTCACCCCTCCACTTT.

There are a few counts of this clone. The chain employs TRBV4-2 and TRBJ1-4; TRBD1 matches 10 bases. Unmatched junction bases numbered 4, after V lost 3 bases and J lost 3 bases. Germline assignment: CDR1 LGHNA and CDR2 YNFKEQ. This CDR3 comprises 16 residues. CDR3 bases: TGTGCCAGCAGCCACGGACAGGGGGGGGCTAATGAAAAACTGTTTTTT. Encoded protein: CASSHGQGGANEKLFF.

J is TRBJ1-5 and V is TRBV30, with D possibly being TRBD1 (5 bases). Germline lookup yields CDR1 GTSNPN and CDR2 SVGIG (reference sequence). The CDR3 has 14 residues. Trimming stripped 2 bases from V and 0 bases from J, with 8 bases between. The CDR3 loop reads CAWSKDNSNQPQHF. CDR3 bases: TGTGCCTGGAGTAAGGACAATAGCAATCAGCCCCAGCATTTT.

The V and J genes are TRBV14 and TRBJ1-1, with D possibly TRBD1 on 6 matching bases. V was trimmed by 4 bases and J by 3 bases, leaving 9 bases between them. This CDR3 has 13 residues. The germline V gene has CDR1 SGHDN and CDR2 FVKESK. CDR3 sequence: CASSPGQHTEAFF. Written as DNA, the CDR3 is TGTGCCAGCAGCCCCGGACAGCACACTGAAGCTTTCTTT. The variable domain in full, completed from reference TRBV14 and TRBJ1-1, reads EAGVTQFPSHSVIEKGQTVTLRCDPISGHDNLYWYRRVMGKEIKFLLHFVKESKQDESGMPNNRFLAERTGGTYSTLKVQPAELEDSGVYFCASSPGQHTEAFFGQGTRLTVV.

The chain is built from TRBV18 and TRBJ2-3; D might be TRBD2 (7 bases). The CDR3 contains 16 residues. Deletions cut 1 base from V and 3 bases from J, with 14 bases between. From germline, CDR1 is KGHSH and CDR2 LQKENI. The CDR3 DNA follows: TGTGCCAGCTCACCACTCTCGGGGGGCTCTACAGATACGCAGTATTTT. It encodes CASSPLSGGSTDTQYF.

J is TRBJ2-1 and V is TRBV2, with a weak D call TRBD2 (5 bases). The CDR3 runs 12 residues. CDR1 and CDR2 from the germline V gene are SNHLY and FYNNEI. Trimming cost V 6 bases and J 4 bases, with 7 bases left between them. CDR3 region: CASREVYNEQFF. DNA for the CDR3: TGTGCCAGCAGGGAGGTATACAATGAGCAGTTCTTC. The full variable domain, in which reference TRBV2 and TRBJ2-1 provide the parts outside the CDR3, is EPEVTQTPSHQVTQMGQEVILRCVPISNHLYFYWYRQILGQKVEFLVSFYNNEISEKSEIFDDQFSVERPDGSNFTLKIRSTKLEDSAMYFCASREVYNEQFFGPGTRLTVL.

J is TRBJ1-3 and V is TRBV19; D is unclear. Germline loops: CDR1 LNHDA, CDR2 SQIVND (reference sequence). The CDR3 extends over 15 amino acids. With 5 bases removed from V and 4 bases from J, the gap between germline ends came to 15 bases. This chain's CDR3 is CASSSPDSRGNTIYF. The CDR3 coding sequence is TGTGCCAGTAGTTCTCCCGACTCCCGCGGAAACACCATATATTTT. The whole variable domain, filled in from reference TRBV19 and TRBJ1-3, reads DGGITQSPKYLFRKEGQNVTLSCEQNLNHDAMYWYRQDPGQGLRLIYYSQIVNDFQKGDIAEGYSVSREKKESFPLTVTSAQKNPTAFYLCASSSPDSRGNTIYFGEGSWLTVV.

The chain combines TRBV5-1 with TRBJ2-7; D is undetermined. This CDR3 is 14 amino acids long. Deletions cut 3 bases from V and 2 bases from J, with 12 bases between. Per the germline V gene, CDR1 is SGHRS and CDR2 is YFSETQ. DNA for the CDR3: TGCGCCAGCAGCTCAGCGACTGGCACCTACGAGCAGTACTTC. This codes for CASSSATGTYEQYF.

This chain links TRBV7-2 with TRBJ2-3; 14 bases agree with TRBD2. In germline, CDR1 is SGHTA, CDR2 FQGNSA. The CDR3 has 17 residues. V trimming: 5 bases; J trimming: 1 base; junction bases outside the gene matches: 5. CDR3 protein: CASSPQGLAGGTDTQYF. The DNA for the CDR3 is TGTGCCAGCAGCCCCCAGGGACTAGCGGGAGGCACAGATACGCAGTATTTT.

This chain joins TRBV11-2 and TRBJ2-7; a weak D match, TRBD1 (5 bases). The V gene lost 5 bases and the J gene lost 3 bases, with 11 bases spanning the gap. The CDR3 consists of 13 residues. The germline V gene encodes CDR1 SGHAT and CDR2 FQNNGV. This CDR3 is CASSPKTVYEQYF. CDR3 sequence (DNA): TGTGCCAGCAGCCCTAAGACAGTCTACGAGCAGTACTTC.

The chain uses TRBV5-4 and TRBJ1-1; possible D gene TRBD1, 5 bases. Looked up from germline, CDR1 is SGHNT and CDR2 is YYREEE (reference sequence). The CDR3 has 14 amino acids. Trimming shortened V by 4 bases and J by 4 bases, and 14 bases separated the two germline ends. The CDR3 region has the DNA TGTGCCAGCAGCCAGGGAGGGCTCTCCACTGAAGCTTTCTTT. Protein: CASSQGGLSTEAFF.

The chain has TRBV5-1 and TRBJ2-3; D unclear. The V gene's germline CDR1 is SGHRS and CDR2 YFSETQ. Trimming removed 3 bases at V and 2 bases at J, with 4 bases between. The CDR3 is 12 residues long. The CDR3 DNA follows: TGCGCCAGCAGCTCAAACACAGATACGCAGTATTTT. It translates to CASSSNTDTQYF. Combining the CDR3 with reference TRBV5-1 and TRBJ2-3 gives the whole variable domain KAGVTQTPRYLIKTRGQQVTLSCSPISGHRSVSWYQQTPGQGLQFLFEYFSETQRNKGNFPGRFSGRQFSNSRSEMNVSTLELGDSALYLCASSSNTDTQYFGPGTRLTVL.

This chain connects TRBV14 to TRBJ2-2; 10 bases are shared with TRBD1. V gave up 3 bases and J gave up 2 bases; unmatched junction bases: 3. The length of the CDR3 is 16 residues. CDR1 SGHDN and CDR2 FVKESK come from the germline V gene. DNA for the CDR3: TGTGCCAGCAGCCAGTGGACAGGGGGTAACACCGGGGAGCTGTTTTTT. This encodes CASSQWTGGNTGELFF.